A selection of T cell receptor beta chains follows, all from one sample in a study of T-cell reconstitution after alpha-beta-depleted transplantation in children. MiXCR, applied by TCRdb to the PCR reads, yields one record per CDR3 protein. The repertoire includes about 870,000 distinct CDR3 sequences, approximately 15% of them detected once, and around 5.3% sits in the top ten. Material: PBMCs, mostly from graft donor cells, obtained 360 days after TCRalphabeta/CD19-depleted stem cell transplant. Receptors originate from a male patient younger than 18 who had a stem cell transplant for acute lymphoblastic leukemia, so the T cells may come from the graft donor. CDR3s leave out the opening cysteine and the closing phenylalanine or tryptophan.

V	J	CDR3
TRBV5-6	TRBJ2-1	ASSLSSRLAGSNEQF
TRBV18	TRBJ2-3	ASSPWKTDTQY
TRBV5-1	TRBJ2-1	ASSLVRTAGHEQF
TRBV12-3/TRBV12-4	TRBJ2-4	ASRSGGGLGAKNIQY
TRBV15	TRBJ2-7	ATSRWDRGNEQY
TRBV5-1	TRBJ1-1	ASSATPGVNTEAF
TRBV9	TRBJ2-1	ASSALQGWNEQF
TRBV12-3/TRBV12-4	TRBJ1-6	ASSSPRGASYNSPLH
TRBV20-1	TRBJ1-1	SAMGGPMNTEAF
TRBV7-9	TRBJ1-2	ASSGPGGHKKYGYT
TRBV18	TRBJ2-6	ASSAGTGVSGANVLT
TRBV5-1	TRBJ1-1	ASSPRQGVNTEAF
TRBV4-1	TRBJ2-1	ASSQGSGRAHEQF
TRBV20-1	TRBJ2-7	SARVLVHEQY
TRBV20-1	TRBJ2-1	SARDWGLADDNEQF
TRBV24-1	TRBJ1-5	ATSGNGGNQPQH
TRBV5-1	TRBJ2-3	ASSPRTGGTTDTQY
TRBV4-1	TRBJ2-7	ASSQISGGVRAYEQY
TRBV6-9	TRBJ2-7	ASSYFGSGTYEQY
TRBV5-6	TRBJ2-4	ASSLVNDPLGKNIQY
TRBV5-4	TRBJ2-5	ASSFGLADAYQETQY
TRBV3-1	TRBJ2-1	ASSQEAGYPYNEQF
TRBV7-8	TRBJ1-4	ASSQYRRGEKLF
TRBV29-1	TRBJ2-7	SVVGLAGPSYEQY
TRBV30	TRBJ2-5	AWSVWETQY
TRBV3-1	TRBJ2-7	ASSPGRGYEQY
TRBV3-1	TRBJ2-7	ASSQDSMRAYEQY
TRBV5-5	TRBJ2-7	ASSLRFTSSQSSYEQY
TRBV5-1	TRBJ2-2	ASSLEGASNTGELF
TRBV27	TRBJ2-1	ASSPGQAYNEQF
TRBV18	TRBJ2-1	ASSPPVRSSYNEQF
TRBV24-1	TRBJ2-2	ATSDWRQYTGELF
TRBV12-3/TRBV12-4	TRBJ2-7	ASSFPADRGSYEQY
TRBV7-6	TRBJ2-1	ASSLAAGEYEQF
TRBV12-3/TRBV12-4	TRBJ1-6	ASSLYGWSSPLH
TRBV7-9	TRBJ2-5	ASSLRARVQETQY
TRBV5-5	TRBJ2-5	ASSLGGGRAQETQY
TRBV12-3/TRBV12-4	TRBJ2-2	ASSLPTGGSAGELF
TRBV2	TRBJ2-1	TSSTEPGLAGGPKEQF
TRBV27	TRBJ2-2	ASSLLSGTDFYTGELF
TRBV5-1	TRBJ2-1	ASSTGQGGTEQF